This record covers a single T cell receptor (beta chain). What it recognizes is unknown. Germline CDR1 and CDR2: SEHNR and FQNEAQ (reference sequence). The CDR3 extends over 15 amino acids. V was clipped by 5 bases and J by 2 bases, with 16 bases between them. PCR was performed using 60 Vbeta and 13 Jbeta primers. TCRdb's table, derived via immunoSEQ multiplex PCR, lists solely in-frame clones and lacks some. The data contain 45,000 to 65,000 clones, approximately 82% of them singletons. The data were obtained in a study of cytomegalovirus exposure and HLA in healthy donors. General study results and limits: Segments of the TCR beta V type were, in most cases, productive about 87% or about 30% of the time in an earlier analysis. The study put 150 to 200 TCR beta chains on its list as cytomegalovirus-associated. A few chains linked to CMV were shown in vitro to be specific for CMV antigens.

This sequence originates from a young woman in good health and CMV-seronegative. V usage is TRBV7-9 and J usage is TRBJ2-7; maybe TRBD2 (5 bases). Sequences were obtained from PBMCs. CDR3 in DNA: TGTGCCAGCAGCCTGCCAAGCGGCCCTGCCTACGAGCAGTACTTC. It yields the protein CASSLPSGPAYEQYF.